Following are 4 T cell receptor beta chains from one sample sequenced in a study of graft-versus-host responses after intestinal transplantation. Libraries were prepared by immunoSEQ multiplex PCR; TCRdb keeps only in-frame clonotypes and omits some of them. The sample yields some 93,000 clones, about 91% seen once. Their recognized antigens are unknown. Sequences were derived from unstimulated CD8+ T cells sorted from spleen or lymph node cells, sampled before intestinal transplant. These receptors were obtained from a human donor who received an intestinal transplant.

The genes are TRBV4-3 and TRBJ1-1; D is unclear. V lost 0 bases to trimming and J lost 2 bases, with 10 bases between them. There are 15 residues in the CDR3. Germline V gives CDR1 LGHNA, CDR2 YSLEER. CDR3 loop: CASSQEKIGNTEAFF. CDR3 in DNA: TGCGCCAGCAGCCAAGAAAAGATCGGTAACACTGAAGCTTTCTTT.

V is TRBV5-4 and J is TRBJ2-7; maybe TRBD2 (6 bases). CDR3 length: 14 amino acids. Trimming left V 3 bases short and J 0 bases short, with 10 bases between. Germline lookup yields CDR1 SGHNT and CDR2 YYREEE (reference sequence). For the CDR3, the DNA is TGTGCCAGCAGCTCGCGGGACGGCTCCTACGAGCAGTACTTC. Translated: CASSSRDGSYEQYF.

The chain employs TRBV7-9 and TRBJ1-2, with 8 bases identical to TRBD1. Looked up from germline, CDR1 is SEHNR and CDR2 is FQNEAQ (reference sequence). This CDR3 contains 15 residues. Unmatched junction bases numbered 9, after V lost 5 bases and J lost 4 bases. CDR3 residues: CASSRGQGEGYGYTF. For the CDR3, the DNA is TGTGCCAGCAGCCGAGGACAGGGAGAGGGCTATGGCTACACCTTC. Based on the CDR3 plus reference TRBV7-9 and TRBJ1-2, the full variable domain is DTGVSQNPRHKITKRGQNVTFRCDPISEHNRLYWYRQTLGQGPEFLTYFQNEAQLEKSRLLSDRFSAERPKGSFSTLEIQRTEQGDSAMYLCASSRGQGEGYGYTFGSGTRLTVV.

The V call is TRBV6-6, the J call TRBJ2-7; 10 nucleotides line up with TRBD1. The CDR3 is 15 residues long. V shed 5 bases, J shed 2 bases, and the junction held 6 bases outside the gene matches. CDR1 is MNHNY and CDR2 is SVGAGI in the germline V gene (reference sequence). CDR3 nucleotides: TGTGCCAGCAGTCTCGGGACAGGGGCCCCCTACGAGCAGTACTTC. Its translation: CASSLGTGAPYEQYF.